This T cell receptor (beta chain) stems from a study of shared clonotypes between healthy human individuals. Study-level results: Larger richness was generally estimated for naive than memory subsets.

Germline V gene data show CDR1 as MDHEN and CDR2 as SYDVKM. After removal of 5 bases from V and 0 bases from J, the junction contained 7 bases not matched to a gene. CDR3 size: 16 residues. Replicate PCRs run on sorted subsets employed 200 ng DNA, about 27,000 T cell genomes. Produced via immunoSEQ multiplex PCR; TCRdb's table is partial and in-frame only. Seen here are 1.5 million to 2.5 million clones, over 85% observed once, and the top ten hold 1% to 1.5%. A remark on this clone: Its specificity is unknown.

Naive CD8 cells comprised CD45RO-negative, CCR7-positively selected cells, excluding terminally differentiated effector memory CD45RA+ cells. Healthy adults negative for HIV, lacking recent acute infections or vaccinations, served as donors. The sample was naive CD8+ T cells sorted from blood. The chain is built from TRBV28 and TRBJ2-5; 9 bases are shared with TRBD2. The clonotype comes from a man in his late teens or twenties in good health. The CDR3, as DNA: TGTGCCAGCAGTCCCGTAGCGGGGGAGTACCAAGAGACCCAGTACTTC. Its translation is CASSPVAGEYQETQYF.